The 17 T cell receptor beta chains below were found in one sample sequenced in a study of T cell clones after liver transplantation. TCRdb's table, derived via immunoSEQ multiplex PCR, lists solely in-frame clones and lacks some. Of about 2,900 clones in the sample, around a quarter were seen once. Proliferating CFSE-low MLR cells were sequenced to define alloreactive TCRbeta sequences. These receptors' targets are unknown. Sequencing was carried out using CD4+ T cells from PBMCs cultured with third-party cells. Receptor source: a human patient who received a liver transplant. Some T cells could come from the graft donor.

CDR3 residues: CASRPNQEKNIQYF. CDR3 sequence (DNA): TGTGCCAGCAGACCAAACCAGGAGAAAAACATTCAGTACTTC. The chain combines TRBV6-5 with TRBJ2-4; no firm D call. This CDR3 region has 14 residues. Trimming cost V 6 bases and J 4 bases, with 13 bases left between them. Germline CDR1 is MNHEY and CDR2 is SVGAGI.

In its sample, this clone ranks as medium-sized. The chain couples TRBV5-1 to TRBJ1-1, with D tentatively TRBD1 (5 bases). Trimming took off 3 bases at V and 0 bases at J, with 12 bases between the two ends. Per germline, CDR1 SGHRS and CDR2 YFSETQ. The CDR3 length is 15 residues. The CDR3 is CASSSEEGLNTEAFF. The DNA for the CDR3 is TGCGCCAGCAGCTCAGAAGAGGGACTGAACACTGAAGCTTTCTTT.

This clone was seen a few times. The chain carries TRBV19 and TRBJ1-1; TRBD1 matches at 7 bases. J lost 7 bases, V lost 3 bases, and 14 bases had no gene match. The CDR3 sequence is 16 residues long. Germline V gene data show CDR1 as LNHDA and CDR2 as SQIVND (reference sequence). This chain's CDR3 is CASSITRGITYFEAFF. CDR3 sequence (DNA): TGTGCCAGTAGTATTACCAGGGGGATAACTTATTTTGAAGCTTTCTTT.

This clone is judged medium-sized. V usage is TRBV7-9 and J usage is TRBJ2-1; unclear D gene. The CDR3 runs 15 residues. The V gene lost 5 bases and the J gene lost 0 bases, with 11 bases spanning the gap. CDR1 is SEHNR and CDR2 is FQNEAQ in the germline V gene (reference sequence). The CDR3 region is CASSPRTASYNEQFF. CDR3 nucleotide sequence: TGTGCCAGCAGCCCCCGGACGGCCTCCTACAATGAGCAGTTCTTC.

CDR3 loop: CASSSRTGGISTDTQYF. In DNA, the CDR3 is TGTGCCAGCAGCTCTCGGACAGGGGGCATTAGCACAGATACGCAGTATTTT. The V call is TRBV13, the J call TRBJ2-3, with 11 bases matching TRBD1. The junction had 6 bases not matched to a gene; V was cut back by 4 bases and J by 0 bases. The length of the CDR3 is 17 residues. Per germline, CDR1 PRHDT and CDR2 FYEKMQ (reference sequence). Complete variable domain (other parts from reference TRBV13 and TRBJ2-3): AAGVIQSPRHLIKEKRETATLKCYPIPRHDTVYWYQQGPGQDPQFLISFYEKMQSDKGSIPDRFSAQQFSDYHSELNMSSLELGDSALYFCASSSRTGGISTDTQYFGPGTRLTVL.

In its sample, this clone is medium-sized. The CDR3 DNA reads as TGTGCCAGCTGGGTCTCTGGAAACACCATATATTTT. Amino acids: CASWVSGNTIYF. The rearrangement joins TRBV18 to TRBJ1-3; D is undetermined. The CDR3 totals 12 residues. Germline assignment: CDR1 KGHSH and CDR2 LQKENI. Trimming pared 7 bases from V and 0 bases from J, leaving 4 bases between.

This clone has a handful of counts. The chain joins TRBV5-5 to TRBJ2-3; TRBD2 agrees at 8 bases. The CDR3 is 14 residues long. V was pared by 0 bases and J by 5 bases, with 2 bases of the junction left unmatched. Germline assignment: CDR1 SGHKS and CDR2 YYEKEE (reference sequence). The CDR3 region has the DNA TGTGCCAGCAGCTTGGACGGGAGGGGAGATACGCAGTATTTT. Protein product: CASSLDGRGDTQYF.

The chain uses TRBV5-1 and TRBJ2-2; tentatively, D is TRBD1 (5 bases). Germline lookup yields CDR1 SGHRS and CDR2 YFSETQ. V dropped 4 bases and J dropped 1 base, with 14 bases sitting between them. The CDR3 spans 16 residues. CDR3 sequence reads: CASSVRAQRNTGELFF. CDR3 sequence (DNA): TGCGCCAGCAGCGTCAGGGCCCAGAGGAACACCGGGGAGCTGTTTTTT.

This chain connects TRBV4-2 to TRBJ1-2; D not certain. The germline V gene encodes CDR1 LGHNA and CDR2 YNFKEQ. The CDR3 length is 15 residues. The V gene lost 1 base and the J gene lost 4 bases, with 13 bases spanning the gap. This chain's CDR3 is CASSQVLGFSYGYTF. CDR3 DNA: TGTGCCAGCAGCCAAGTTCTGGGATTTTCCTATGGCTACACCTTC.

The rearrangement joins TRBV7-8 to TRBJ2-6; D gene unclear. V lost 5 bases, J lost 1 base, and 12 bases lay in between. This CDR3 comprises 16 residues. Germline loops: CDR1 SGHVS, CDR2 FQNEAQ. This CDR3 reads CASSKSLGSGANVLTF. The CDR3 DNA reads TGTGCCAGCAGCAAGAGTTTGGGTTCTGGGGCCAACGTCCTGACTTTC. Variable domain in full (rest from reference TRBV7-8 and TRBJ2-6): GAGVSQSPRYKVAKRGQDVALRCDPISGHVSLFWYQQALGQGPEFLTYFQNEAQLDKSGLPSDRFFAERPEGSVSTLKIQRTQQEDSAVYLCASSKSLGSGANVLTFGAGSRLTVL.

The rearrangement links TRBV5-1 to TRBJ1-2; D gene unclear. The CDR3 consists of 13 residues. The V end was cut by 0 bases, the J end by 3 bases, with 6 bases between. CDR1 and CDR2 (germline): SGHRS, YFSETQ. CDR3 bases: TGCGCCAGCAGCTTGGGGCAGGACTATGGCTACACCTTC. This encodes CASSLGQDYGYTF.

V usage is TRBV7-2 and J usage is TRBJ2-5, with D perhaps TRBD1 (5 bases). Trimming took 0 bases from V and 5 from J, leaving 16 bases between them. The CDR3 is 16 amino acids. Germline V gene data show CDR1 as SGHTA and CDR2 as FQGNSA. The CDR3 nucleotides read TGTGCCAGCAGCTTAGCGGACACCCCCGGCCTCGAGACCCAGTACTTC. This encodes CASSLADTPGLETQYF.

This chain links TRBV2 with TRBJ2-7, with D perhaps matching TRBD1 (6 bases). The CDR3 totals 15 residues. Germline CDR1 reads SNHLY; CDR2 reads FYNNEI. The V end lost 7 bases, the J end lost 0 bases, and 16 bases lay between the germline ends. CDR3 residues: CASKKSRGDSYEQYF. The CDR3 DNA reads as TGTGCCAGCAAGAAGAGCAGGGGCGACTCCTACGAGCAGTACTTC.

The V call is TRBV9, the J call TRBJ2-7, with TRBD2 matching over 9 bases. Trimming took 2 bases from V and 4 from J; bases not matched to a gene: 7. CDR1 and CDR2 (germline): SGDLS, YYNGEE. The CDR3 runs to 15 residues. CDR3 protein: CASSVQPAGGYEQYF. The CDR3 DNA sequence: TGTGCCAGCAGCGTCCAACCAGCGGGGGGATACGAGCAGTACTTC.

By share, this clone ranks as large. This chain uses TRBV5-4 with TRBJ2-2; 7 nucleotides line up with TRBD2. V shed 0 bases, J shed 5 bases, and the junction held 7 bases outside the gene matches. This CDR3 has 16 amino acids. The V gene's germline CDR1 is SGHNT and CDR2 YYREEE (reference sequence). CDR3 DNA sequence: TGTGCCAGCAGCTTGGACCCTAGCGGAGGAACCGGGGAGCTGTTTTTT. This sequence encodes CASSLDPSGGTGELFF.

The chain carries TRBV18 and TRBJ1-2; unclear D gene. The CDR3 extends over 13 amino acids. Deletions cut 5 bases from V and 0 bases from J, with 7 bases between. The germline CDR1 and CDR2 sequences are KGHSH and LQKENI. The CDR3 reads CASSTSANYGYTF. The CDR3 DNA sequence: TGTGCCAGCTCAACTTCAGCTAACTATGGCTACACCTTC.

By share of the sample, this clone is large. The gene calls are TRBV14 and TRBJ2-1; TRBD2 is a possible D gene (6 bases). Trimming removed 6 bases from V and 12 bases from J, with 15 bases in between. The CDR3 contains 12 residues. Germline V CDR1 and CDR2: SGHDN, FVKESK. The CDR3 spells CASSPLGTRQFF. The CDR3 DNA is TGTGCCAGCAGTCCTCTTGGGACTCGGCAGTTCTTC.